These 8 T cell receptor beta chains originate from one sample sequenced in a study of metastatic and nonmetastatic thyroid tumors. Thyroid surgery had not been preceded by any treatment in any patient. TCRdb re-called the PCR reads through MiXCR. The sample has about 21,000 clones, roughly a quarter seen once; the top ten hold more than 15%. Sequencing used blood. These receptors originate from a female donor with papillary thyroid cancer or a benign thyroid nodule (not recorded which). Some clones in this sample may be carry-over from other donors' samples.

The table lists this clone with many counts. This sample includes further DNA sequences coding for the same CDR3. The chain links TRBV19 to TRBJ2-7; 12 positions match TRBD1. Losses at the gene ends were 6 bases for V and 5 bases for J; bases not matched to a gene: 8. There are 15 residues in the CDR3. CDR1 and CDR2 from the germline V gene are LNHDA and SQIVND (reference sequence). CDR3 sequence: CASRPPGQGAHEQYF. Written as DNA, the CDR3 is TGTGCCAGTAGACCCCCGGGACAGGGGGCACACGAGCAGTACTTC.

There are a few counts of this clone. This chain links TRBV2 with TRBJ2-7, with TRBD1 matching over 7 bases. The CDR3 runs 12 residues. J was trimmed by 2 bases and V by 11 bases; bases with no gene match: 6. Germline loops: CDR1 SNHLY, CDR2 FYNNEI. This chain's CDR3 is CASSGTAYEQYF. The CDR3 DNA sequence: TGTGCCTCCTCCGGGACAGCCTACGAGCAGTACTTC. The full variable domain, its missing parts supplied by reference TRBV2 and TRBJ2-7, is EPEVTQTPSHQVTQMGQEVILRCVPISNHLYFYWYRQILGQKVEFLVSFYNNEISEKSEIFDDQFSVERPDGSNFTLKIRSTKLEDSAMYFCASSGTAYEQYFGPGTRLTVT.

This clone came up many times. The rearrangement uses TRBV19 and TRBJ2-3, with 9 bases lining up with TRBD2. The V gene's germline CDR1 is LNHDA and CDR2 SQIVND (reference sequence). The CDR3 is 15 amino acids. V shed 9 bases and J 4 bases; nucleotides not matched to a gene: 11. CDR3 DNA: TGTGCCAGCTCCCCGATGCGGGGGGGGGCAGATACGCAGTATTTT. It yields the protein CASSPMRGGADTQYF.

This clone was seen repeatedly, ten times or more. The CDR3 nucleotides are TGTGCCAGCAGTTCAAAGGGACAGGGAATCTCGACTGAAGCTTTCTTT. This sequence encodes CASSSKGQGISTEAFF. This chain uses TRBV12-3 or TRBV12-4 with TRBJ1-1, with TRBD1 identical over 9 bases. CDR3 length equals 16 residues. V was pared by 4 bases and J by 5 bases, with 11 bases of the junction left unmatched.

This clone has only a few counts. The rearrangement joins TRBV7-2 to TRBJ2-7; D remains unclear. Germline V gives CDR1 SGHTA, CDR2 FQGNSA. CDR3 length equals 12 residues. The V end lost 4 bases, the J end lost 5 bases, and 9 bases lay between the germline ends. The DNA for the CDR3 is TGTGCCAGCAGCTCCTCGGCGCACGAGCAGTACTTC. This translates into CASSSSAHEQYF.

The genes are TRBV6-1 and TRBJ1-1; TRBD1 agrees at 8 bases. The J segment lost 1 base and the V segment lost 5 bases, leaving 6 bases of the junction unmatched. The germline gives CDR1 MNHNS, CDR2 SASEGT. The CDR3 is made up of 15 amino acids. This chain's CDR3 is CASSTRTGWNTEAFF. The CDR3 DNA follows: TGTGCCAGCAGTACCCGGACAGGGTGGAACACTGAAGCTTTCTTT.

In its sample, this clone was seen many times. The V gene is TRBV7-6, the J gene TRBJ2-3; D gene uncertain. Germline V lookup: CDR1 SGHVS, CDR2 FNYEAQ. There are 14 residues in the CDR3. The V end lost 5 bases, the J end lost 0 bases, and 9 bases lay between the germline ends. This chain's CDR3 is CASSKKLSTDTQYF. The DNA of the CDR3 is TGTGCCAGCAGCAAAAAACTAAGCACAGATACGCAGTATTTT. Filled out from reference TRBV7-6 and TRBJ2-3, the complete variable domain reads GAGVSQSPRYKVTKRGQDVALRCDPISGHVSLYWYRQALGQGPEFLTYFNYEAQQDKSGLPNDRFSAERPEGSISTLTIQRTEQRDSAMYRCASSKKLSTDTQYFGPGTRLTVL.

This clone occurred many times. This chain connects TRBV12-3 or TRBV12-4 to TRBJ1-3; 9 nucleotides match TRBD1. The CDR3 spans 15 residues. V was clipped by 6 bases and J by 3 bases; unmatched bases: 6. The CDR3 reads CASRATGGSGNTIYF. CDR3 bases: TGTGCCAGCAGAGCAACAGGGGGCAGTGGAAACACCATATATTTT.